The 31 T cell receptor beta chains presented below share a single source sample, sequenced in a study of breast tumors, draining lymph nodes, adjacent tissues. Breast cancer patients provided tissue from their axillary draining lymph nodes. TCRdb independently ran MiXCR on the multiplex PCR reads; one entry per CDR3 protein. The sample contains about 230,000 distinct CDR3 sequences, approximately 29% of which appear only once. The sequenced sample consisted of axillary lymph node tissue. The source is a female donor with breast cancer. Some clones in this sample may be carry-over from other donors' samples.

In this sample, this clonotype turned up many times. The V call is TRBV19, the J call TRBJ2-3; TRBD2 aligns across 8 bases. Per the germline V gene, CDR1 is LNHDA and CDR2 is SQIVND (reference sequence). This CDR3 spans 13 amino acids. V lost 5 bases and J lost 6; bases outside the gene matches: 4. This CDR3 reads CASSPGTSDTQYF. CDR3 bases: TGTGCCAGTAGTCCTGGGACTAGTGATACGCAGTATTTT. Drawing the rest from reference TRBV19 and TRBJ2-3, the complete variable domain is DGGITQSPKYLFRKEGQNVTLSCEQNLNHDAMYWYRQDPGQGLRLIYYSQIVNDFQKGDIAEGYSVSREKKESFPLTVTSAQKNPTAFYLCASSPGTSDTQYFGPGTRLTVL.

For this clonotype: Just one base apart from a much larger clone, this may be a read error. CDR3 nucleotide sequence: TGCGCCAGCAGCTGGACAGGGGTAATGACTAATGAAAAACTGTTTTTT. Translated: CASSWTGVMTNEKLFF. V is TRBV5-1 and J is TRBJ1-4; 9 bases are a match to TRBD1. The germline CDR1 and CDR2 sequences are SGHRS and YFSETQ. The CDR3 is made up of 16 amino acids. With V trimmed by 3 bases and J by 2 bases, 5 bases remained unmatched.

The V gene is TRBV7-6, the J gene TRBJ1-3; no firm D call. The CDR3 covers 12 residues. The V gene's germline CDR1 is SGHVS and CDR2 FNYEAQ. The ends were cut back, 5 bases at V and 4 bases at J, with 6 bases in the middle. This chain's CDR3 is CASSPLGNTIYF. CDR3 coding DNA: TGTGCCAGCAGCCCCCTGGGAAACACCATATATTTT.

Turning to this clonotype: The germline gene is not matched at one end of the junction; a read error may be the cause. This chain connects TRBV10-3 to TRBJ1-3; D perhaps matches TRBD1 (5 bases). CDR3 length: 16 amino acids. In germline, CDR1 is ENHRY, CDR2 SYGVKD. CDR3 DNA sequence: TGTGCCATCAGGAGTGCTCCGGCGACAGCTGGGAACACCATATATTTT. This gives the protein CAIRSAPATAGNTIYF.

Comment on this clonotype: The conserved phenylalanine or tryptophan normally closing the CDR3 is absent here, so this likely arose from a read error. The DNA is omitted, as the CDR3 cannot be located on it reliably, and the CDR3 follows TCRdb's listing. The V call is TRBV7-9, the J call TRBJ2-6; TRBD2, the D gene given by the table, was not confirmed from the DNA. CDR1 is SEHNR, CDR2 FQNEAQ, per germline (reference sequence). Including both end residues, the CDR3 is 18 amino acids long. CDR3 sequence reads: CASGSGLAGPSGANVLTY.

This clonotype was detected many times. CDR3 region: CASSSIPGLANNEQFF. CDR3 nucleotide sequence: TGTGCCAGCAGTTCAATACCGGGACTAGCAAACAATGAGCAGTTCTTC. This chain uses TRBV7-9 with TRBJ2-1, with 9 bases identical to TRBD2. Germline CDR1 SEHNR, CDR2 FQNEAQ (reference sequence). The junction had 11 bases not matched to a gene; V was cut back by 6 bases and J by 5 bases. The CDR3 length is 16 residues.

This clonotype was detected ten times or more. The genes are TRBV18 and TRBJ2-2; a possible D gene is TRBD2 (5 bases). Per germline, CDR1 KGHSH and CDR2 LQKENI. The CDR3 covers 15 residues. V lost 3 bases, J lost 4 bases, and 12 bases lay in between. CDR3 sequence reads: CASSPQAGSTGELFF. The CDR3 DNA is TGTGCCAGCTCACCGCAGGCGGGTAGCACCGGGGAGCTGTTTTTT. The full variable domain, its missing parts supplied by reference TRBV18 and TRBJ2-2, is NAGVMQNPRHLVRRRGQEARLRCSPMKGHSHVYWYRQLPEEGLKFMVYLQKENIIDESGMPKERFSAEFPKEGPSILRIQQVVRGDSAAYFCASSPQAGSTGELFFGEGSRLTVL.

At least ten counts were recorded for this clonotype. The V call is TRBV5-1, the J call TRBJ2-7, with TRBD2 as a possible D gene (6 bases). The CDR3 has 15 amino acids. V gave up 0 bases and J gave up 2 bases, with 12 bases separating them. Germline assignment: CDR1 SGHRS and CDR2 YFSETQ. This chain's CDR3 is CASSLVGLKTYEQYF. The CDR3 coding sequence is TGCGCCAGCAGCTTGGTGGGACTGAAAACCTACGAGCAGTACTTC. Full variable domain (rest looked up from reference TRBV5-1 and TRBJ2-7): KAGVTQTPRYLIKTRGQQVTLSCSPISGHRSVSWYQQTPGQGLQFLFEYFSETQRNKGNFPGRFSGRQFSNSRSEMNVSTLELGDSALYLCASSLVGLKTYEQYFGPGTRLTVT.

This clonotype occurred many times. The V and J genes are TRBV9 and TRBJ1-2, with D perhaps TRBD1 (6 bases). Trimming shortened V by 4 bases and J by 7 bases, and 17 bases separated the two germline ends. The CDR3 length is 14 residues. Germline CDR1 is SGDLS and CDR2 is YYNGEE. CDR3 nucleotides: TGTGCCAGCAGCAGTCCCTCAGGGGTACTTGGCTACACCTTC. It specifies CASSSPSGVLGYTF.

Remarks on this clonotype: At one of its ends the junction is not consistent with the germline gene, which may arise from a read error. This rearrangement joins TRBV7-6 to TRBJ1-1; weak D call: TRBD1 (5 bases). The CDR3 consists of 14 residues. Germline CDR1 is SGHVS and CDR2 is FNYEAQ. DNA for the CDR3: TGTGCCAGCAGCTTAGCAGGGGAGAACACTGGAGCTTTCTTT. The encoded protein is CASSLAGENTGAFF.

This clonotype was counted ten times or more. The genes are TRBV3-1 and TRBJ2-7; 11 bases are a match to TRBD2. From germline, CDR1 is LGHDT and CDR2 YNNKEL (reference sequence). With 1 base clipped from V and 6 bases from J, the junction kept 5 bases outside the gene matches. The CDR3 totals 15 residues. Here the CDR3 reads CASSQGTSGRSEQYF. The CDR3 nucleotides read TGTGCCAGCAGCCAAGGTACTAGCGGGAGATCCGAGCAGTACTTC.

There are many counts of this clonotype. The rearrangement links TRBV7-9 to TRBJ2-1; 10 positions match TRBD2. The CDR3 loop spans 15 amino acids. V lost 3 bases to trimming and J lost 7 bases; unmatched junction nucleotides: 6. The V gene's germline CDR1 is SEHNR and CDR2 FQNEAQ (reference sequence). CDR3 region: CASSFTSGIGNEQFF. The CDR3, as DNA: TGTGCCAGCAGCTTTACTAGCGGGATCGGGAATGAGCAGTTCTTC.

This clonotype was observed at least ten times. The rearrangement uses TRBV24-1 and TRBJ1-1, with 7 bases aligning to TRBD1. Germline assignment: CDR1 KGHDR and CDR2 SFDVKD. This CDR3 has 12 amino acids. With V trimmed by 7 bases and J by 8 bases, 6 bases remained unmatched. The CDR3 sequence is CATSEQGNEAFF. In DNA, the CDR3 is TGTGCCACCAGCGAACAGGGGAACGAAGCTTTCTTT.

Notes on this clonotype: Possible read error: a much larger clone is one base away. CDR3 loop: CASPRPTGNKGTQYF. CDR3 sequence (DNA): TGTGCCAGCCCCCGACCGACAGGGAATAAAGGTACGCAGTATTTT. This sequence joins TRBV18 and TRBJ2-3; 7 bases align to TRBD1. In germline, CDR1 is KGHSH, CDR2 LQKENI. The CDR3 is made up of 15 amino acids. V lost 8 bases and J lost 8; bases outside the gene matches: 16.

This clonotype was counted ten times or more. It may be a read error: a sequence one base away is much more abundant. The chain uses TRBV29-1 and TRBJ2-5, with D uncertain. Germline assignment: CDR1 SQVTM and CDR2 ANQGSEA. The CDR3 spans 13 residues. The CDR3 reads CSVEERLQETQHF. The CDR3 DNA follows: TGCAGCGTTGAAGAAAGGTTACAAGAGACCCAGCACTTC.

There are many counts of this clonotype. With a much larger clone just one base away, this may be a read error. This chain links TRBV7-8 with TRBJ2-5; TRBD2 agrees at 10 bases. From germline, CDR1 is SGHVS and CDR2 FQNEAQ. The length of the CDR3 is 15 residues. CDR3 loop: CASSSRTSGQETQHF. The CDR3, as DNA: TGTGCCAGCAGCTCTAGGACTAGCGGACAAGAGACCCAGCACTTC. The full variable domain, in which reference TRBV7-8 and TRBJ2-5 provide the parts outside the CDR3, is GAGVSQSPRYKVAKRGQDVALRCDPISGHVSLFWYQQALGQGPEFLTYFQNEAQLDKSGLPSDRFFAERPEGSVSTLKIQRTQQEDSAVYLCASSSRTSGQETQHFGPGTRLLVL.

The genes are TRBV4-1 and TRBJ2-7, with D unclear. CDR1 MGHRA and CDR2 YSYEKL come from the germline V gene. This CDR3 spans 14 amino acids. V dropped 1 base and J dropped 9 bases, with 16 bases sitting between them. The CDR3 sequence: CASSQVERVRGQYF. As DNA, the CDR3 is TGCGCCAGCAGCCAAGTAGAACGGGTCCGCGGGCAGTACTTC.

This clonotype has at least ten counts. The chain employs TRBV9 and TRBJ1-6, with D possibly matching TRBD1 (6 bases). The CDR3 totals 13 residues. Germline lookup yields CDR1 SGDLS and CDR2 YYNGEE. Trimming removed 2 bases at V and 12 bases at J, with 12 bases between. The CDR3 loop reads CASSVTGMEPLHF. The CDR3 coding sequence is TGTGCCAGCAGCGTTACAGGGATGGAACCCCTCCACTTT. The full variable domain, completed using reference TRBV9 and TRBJ1-6, is DSGVTQTPKHLITATGQRVTLRCSPRSGDLSVYWYQQSLDQGLQFLIQYYNGEERAKGNILERFSAQQFPDLHSELNLSSLELGDSALYFCASSVTGMEPLHFGNGTRLTVT.

This sequence joins TRBV20-1 and TRBJ2-3; no clear D gene. Trimming left V 6 bases short and J 11 bases short, with 24 bases between. There are 14 residues in the CDR3. Germline CDR1 and CDR2: DFQATT and SNEGSKA (reference sequence). The CDR3 nucleotides are TGCAGTGCCCAGACCCTGAGCTCCTACAATGAGCAGTATTTT. This encodes CSAQTLSSYNEQYF.

This clonotype was found once. This chain links TRBV20-1 with TRBJ2-5, with 10 nucleotides matching TRBD2. This CDR3 is 16 amino acids long. V was clipped by 5 bases and J by 1 base; unmatched bases: 10. Germline CDR1 is DFQATT and CDR2 is SNEGSKA (reference sequence). The CDR3 DNA is TGCAGTGCTCTCGTTCTCAGCGGGAGGGCCCAAGAGACCCAGTACTTC. Translation gives CSALVLSGRAQETQYF.

There are a few counts of this clonotype. The chain carries TRBV5-8 and TRBJ2-3; D is undetermined. Germline assignment: CDR1 SGHTS and CDR2 YDEGEE. The CDR3 runs 16 residues. Trimming stripped 6 bases from V and 9 bases from J, with 26 bases between. DNA of the CDR3: TGTGCCAGCAATCCGGGTGGCGCGTTCTCCCATAGGACGCAGTATTTT. As protein: CASNPGGAFSHRTQYF.

In the case of this clonotype: A much bigger clone sits one base away, suggesting this may be a read error. This rearrangement joins TRBV6-4 to TRBJ2-1, with 8 bases fitting TRBD2. The ends lost 5 bases at V and 8 bases at J; junction bases unmatched: 11. The CDR3 has 15 amino acids. Germline V gene lookup returns CDR1 MRHNA and CDR2 SNTAGT. CDR3 amino acids: CASSLTGTSNDEQFF. The CDR3 bases are TGTGCCAGCAGTCTCACCGGGACTAGTAACGATGAGCAGTTCTTC.

This clonotype was recorded at least ten times. The chain links TRBV6-5 to TRBJ2-2; D is perhaps TRBD2 (6 bases). From germline, CDR1 is MNHEY and CDR2 SVGAGI. Trimming left V 3 bases short and J 2 bases short, with 16 bases between. The CDR3 is 17 amino acids. The CDR3 is CASSYEAGNANTGELFF. DNA of the CDR3: TGTGCCAGCAGTTATGAGGCGGGGAACGCAAACACCGGGGAGCTGTTTTTT.

This clonotype was observed many times. The chain recombines TRBV20-1 with TRBJ2-1; 12 nucleotides agree with TRBD2. Looked up from germline, CDR1 is DFQATT and CDR2 is SNEGSKA (reference sequence). This CDR3 contains 12 residues. With 8 bases clipped from V and 8 bases from J, the junction kept 4 bases outside the gene matches. The DNA of the CDR3 is TGCAGTCCCTCTAGCGGGAGGGATGAGCAGTTCTTC. Translated: CSPSSGRDEQFF.

There are many counts of this clonotype. V is TRBV7-9 and J is TRBJ1-5; possible D gene TRBD1, 5 bases. The CDR3 is 17 residues long. Germline loops: CDR1 SEHNR, CDR2 FQNEAQ (reference sequence). Trimming cost V 1 base and J 0 bases, with 13 bases left between them. CDR3 sequence reads: CASSLVRAPYSNQPQHF. The CDR3 DNA reads TGTGCCAGCAGCTTAGTCAGGGCACCATATAGCAATCAGCCCCAGCATTTT.

This clonotype was seen only a few times. This chain joins TRBV4-1 and TRBJ1-4; D is uncertain. Germline values: CDR1 MGHRA, CDR2 YSYEKL. Trimming pared 0 bases from V and 10 bases from J, leaving 12 bases between. The CDR3 extends over 14 amino acids. The CDR3 region has the DNA TGCGCCAGCAGCCAAGACTGGGTCTTGGGAAAACTGTTTTTT. Protein sequence: CASSQDWVLGKLFF.

This clonotype was detected many times. The junction departs from germline at one end; a sequencing error may be responsible. V usage is TRBV6-5 and J usage is TRBJ2-7; perhaps D is TRBD1 or TRBD2 (6 bases each). This CDR3 region has 17 residues. In germline, CDR1 is MNHEY, CDR2 SVGAGI. CDR3 nucleotides: TGTGCCAGCAGTCACTCGGGGGTTGTGCAGGGGTACTACGAGCAGTACTTC. Translated: CASSHSGVVQGYYEQYF.

For this clonotype: Its ends do not fully match the called genes, so a read error is possible. The V gene is TRBV24-1, the J gene TRBJ2-5; 9 bases agree with TRBD2. The CDR3 loop spans 18 amino acids. The germline CDR1 and CDR2 sequences are KGHDR and SFDVKD. CDR3 sequence (DNA): TGTGCCACCAGTGACTCCTACTCTAGCGGGGTACATGAAGAGACCCAGTGCTTC. It is translated as CATSDSYSSGVHEETQCF.

The gene calls are TRBV29-1 and TRBJ2-2, with 9 bases fitting TRBD1. Germline loops: CDR1 SQVTM, CDR2 ANQGSEA. This CDR3 has 14 amino acids. The V and J ends lost 4 bases and 5 bases, in that order; junction bases with no gene match: 5. The CDR3 region is CSVGFGTGTGELFF. CDR3 sequence (DNA): TGCAGCGTTGGGTTCGGGACAGGGACCGGGGAGCTGTTTTTT.

This clonotype has a count of ten or more. V and J are TRBV5-6 and TRBJ1-5; D may be TRBD1 (5 bases). This CDR3 has 14 residues. Trimming stripped 0 bases from V and 6 bases from J, with 10 bases between. Germline CDR1 reads SGHDT; CDR2 reads YYEEEE. CDR3 nucleotides: TGTGCCAGCAGCTTGGGACAGACAGCTCAGCCCCAGCATTTT. Translating gives CASSLGQTAQPQHF.

This clonotype was recorded many times. The chain recombines TRBV12-3 or TRBV12-4 with TRBJ2-7; D is possibly TRBD2 (6 bases). The CDR3 loop spans 15 amino acids. The V end was cut by 0 bases, the J end by 1 base, with 10 bases between. The chain's CDR3 is CASSLALGGSYEQYF. CDR3 DNA sequence: TGTGCCAGCAGTTTAGCGCTGGGGGGTTCCTACGAGCAGTACTTC.